This is a list of T cell receptor beta chains from one sample in a study of spatial heterogeneity in lung cancer. Using its own MiXCR run on the 5' RACE reads, TCRdb lists one record per CDR3 protein. The table lists some 50,000 distinct CDR3 sequences, 7.6% of them singletons. The sample consisted of PBMCs, taken at surgery. The origin of the receptors is a female donor with early-stage non-small cell lung cancer. Both conserved end residues are part of each CDR3. A D gene is named only where the DNA matches it firmly. Size is stated for part of the rows, as once, few or many counts, or as a class when the clone is expanded.

J gene,D gene,clone size,V gene,CDR3 DNA,CDR3 protein
TRBJ2-7,.,many,TRBV21-1,TGTGCCGGGTGGACAGCTCCCTACGAGCAGTACTTC,CAGWTAPYEQYF
TRBJ2-3,.,many,TRBV11-2,TGTGCCAGCAGCTTAGATCAAGGGCGGCGGATTTTT,CASSLDQGRRIF
TRBJ1-2,.,.,TRBV29-1,TGCAGCGTTGGGGACAACGCCGATGGCTACACCTTC,CSVGDNADGYTF
TRBJ2-5,.,.,TRBV23-1,TGCGCCAGCAGTCAATCTAAAACCGCCAAAGGGCTTCAAGAGACCCAGTACTTC,CASSQSKTAKGLQETQYF
TRBJ2-3,.,.,TRBV30,TGTGCCTGGAACACAGGGAATATGGTGGATACGCAGTATTTT,CAWNTGNMVDTQYF
TRBJ2-7,.,few,TRBV5-5,TGTGCCAGCAGCCCCGGGGCAACCGTATCCTACGAGCAGTACTTC,CASSPGATVSYEQYF
TRBJ2-7,.,.,TRBV13,TGTGCCAGCAGCTCTCCCTCCGGCGAGCAGTACTTC,CASSSPSGEQYF
TRBJ2-7,TRBD2,many,TRBV20-1,TGCAGTGCTAGAGATGGGGCGGGGGGGCACCACGAGCAGTACTTC,CSARDGAGGHHEQYF
TRBJ2-7,TRBD1,.,TRBV6-1,TGTGCCAGCCGGGACAGGGGCCGGGGAGAGCAGTACTTC,CASRDRGRGEQYF
TRBJ1-2,.,many,TRBV11-2,TGTGCCAGCAGCTTAGTTGCCACAAGAGAATATGGCTACACCTTC,CASSLVATREYGYTF
TRBJ1-1,TRBD1,many,TRBV24-1,TGTGCCACCAGGAGATTCCGGGACAGGGGACGGAACACTGAAGCTTTCTTT,CATRRFRDRGRNTEAFF
TRBJ1-1,.,many,TRBV12-3/TRBV12-4,TGTGCCACTAAGGGATTAAACACTGAAGCTTTCTTT,CATKGLNTEAFF
TRBJ2-7,TRBD1,many,TRBV4-1,TGCGCCAGCAACCGGGACAGGGACCTAGGGGAGCAGTACTTC,CASNRDRDLGEQYF
TRBJ1-1,.,many,TRBV7-9,TGTGCCAGCAGCGCCTACGTTACAAAGAACACTGAAGCTTTCTTT,CASSAYVTKNTEAFF
TRBJ1-2,TRBD1,.,TRBV6-5,TGTGCCAGCAGAGAAGGACAGGGCTATGGCTACACCTTC,CASREGQGYGYTF